This T cell receptor (beta chain) comes out of a study of beta chain features in type 1 diabetes. Overall study findings and caveats: Among patients with Type 1 diabetes, TCRB CDR3s were moderately but significantly shorter in every one of the four CD4+ subsets. cDNA-based reads could over-represent cells with high TCR expression.

Markers CD45RO/CCR7/CD25/CD127/CD95/CD27 served to sort CD4+ naive, central memory, regulatory and stem cell-like memory cells. Once sorted, every population was more than 98% pure. The whole isolated RNA underwent reverse transcription, so sequencing captured expressed TCRB transcripts. Here immunoSEQ multiplex PCR was the method, and the copy in TCRdb shows in-frame clones only, minus some. The sample yields 23,000 or so clones, about two thirds seen once. CDR3 length: 14 residues. Germline lookup yields CDR1 LNHDA and CDR2 SQIVND (reference sequence). Losses at the gene ends were 7 bases for V and 6 bases for J; bases not matched to a gene: 7. Concerning this clone itself: Its specificity is unknown.

The clonotype originates from a young man with type 1 diabetes. Sequencing was done on a sample of Tregs from blood. The rearrangement links TRBV19 to TRBJ1-2, with 11 positions matching TRBD1. The chain's CDR3 is CASNPRTGGNGYTF. CDR3 nucleotides: TGTGCCAGTAACCCCCGGACAGGGGGCAATGGCTACACCTTC.